This T cell receptor (beta chain) was sequenced during a study of shared clonotypes between healthy human individuals. After removal of 3 bases from V and 4 bases from J, the junction contained 4 bases not matched to a gene. Germline CDR1 is KGHSH and CDR2 is LQKENI. This CDR3 is 15 amino acids long. Points on this clone: Its antigen is not known.

Study-level results: Relative to clonotypes present in all four donors, those not shared had lower generation probabilities. Clonotype sharing across a few donors was observed for approximately 5% of naive CD4 clonotypes.

Assay runs were performed at deep level. Under the authors' procedure: Junction-only sequences without quality scores came from ImmunoSEQ, so filtering differed. Repertoires were generated with immunoSEQ multiplex PCR, while TCRdb's copy carries only in-frame clones and drops some. V, J and clone size are those of that table, while D and trimming were read from the DNA. The repertoire holds approximately 2.4 million clones, with nearly 97% as singletons. Material: naive CD4+ T cells sorted from blood. This sample's subset: CD45RA+ positively selected. This chain uses TRBV18 with TRBJ1-4, with 8 bases aligning to TRBD1. The receptor was derived from a young man in good health. The CDR3 bases are TGTGCCAGCTCACCTGGGACAGGAGATAATGAAAAACTGTTTTTT. The encoded protein is CASSPGTGDNEKLFF.